Presented here are 13 T cell receptor beta chains from one specimen sequenced in a study of blood T cell repertoires in COVID-19. TCRdb keeps only in-frame clones here, not all; method: immunoSEQ multiplex PCR. The table lists 150,000 to 200,000 clones, more than 75% of them singletons, with approximately 12% in the top ten. The material sequenced was peripheral blood. These TCRs come from a woman between 65 and 79 years old with COVID-19, enrolled during active disease.

In its sample, this clone was seen a few times. The chain couples TRBV18 to TRBJ1-2; TRBD1 is a possible D gene (5 bases). From germline, CDR1 is KGHSH and CDR2 LQKENI. Trimming pared 3 bases from V and 1 base from J, leaving 15 bases between. This CDR3 region has 16 residues. The CDR3 loop is CASSPNGGPNNYGYTF. As DNA, the CDR3 is TGTGCCAGCTCACCGAACGGGGGACCGAATAACTATGGCTACACCTTC.

This chain connects TRBV13 to TRBJ2-3; 10 nucleotides agree with TRBD2. The V and J ends lost 5 bases and 5 bases, in that order; junction bases with no gene match: 4. CDR1 and CDR2 from the germline V gene are PRHDT and FYEKMQ (reference sequence). This CDR3 contains 14 residues. The CDR3 loop reads CASSPRLAGDTQYF. DNA of the CDR3: TGTGCCAGCAGCCCCAGACTAGCGGGAGATACGCAGTATTTT. Drawing the rest from reference TRBV13 and TRBJ2-3, the complete variable domain is AAGVIQSPRHLIKEKRETATLKCYPIPRHDTVYWYQQGPGQDPQFLISFYEKMQSDKGSIPDRFSAQQFSDYHSELNMSSLELGDSALYFCASSPRLAGDTQYFGPGTRLTVL.

The chain has TRBV3-1 (or the pseudogene TRBV3-2) and TRBJ1-5; D unresolved. This CDR3 has 13 amino acids. Germline values: CDR1 LGHDT, CDR2 YNNKEL (reference sequence). V lost 5 bases and J 6 bases, leaving 11 bases between the germline ends. In nucleotides, the CDR3 is TGTGCCAGCAGCTTCGTGGGGAGTCAGCCCCAGCATTTT. Encoded protein: CASSFVGSQPQHF.

The J gene is TRBJ2-7, the V gene TRBV6-2 or TRBV6-3; 10 bases align to TRBD2. CDR1 and CDR2 (germline): MNHEY, SVGEGT. With 2 bases clipped from V and 2 bases from J, the junction kept 9 bases outside the gene matches. The CDR3 has 17 amino acids. This CDR3 is CASSYSTSGILTYEQYF. The CDR3 nucleotides are TGTGCCAGCAGTTACAGCACTAGCGGGATTCTCACCTACGAGCAGTACTTC.

The rearrangement links TRBV30 to TRBJ1-1; 11 nucleotides align to TRBD1. This CDR3 has 16 residues. J lost 5 bases, V lost 2 bases, and 10 bases had no gene match. Germline CDR1 GTSNPN, CDR2 SVGIG (reference sequence). The CDR3 protein is CAWSTQTGQGVTEAFF. The CDR3 nucleotides are TGTGCCTGGAGTACCCAAACGGGACAGGGGGTTACTGAAGCTTTCTTT.

This chain connects TRBV6-5 to TRBJ1-1, with 7 bases matching TRBD1. The V gene end was trimmed by 7 bases and the J gene end by 1 base; junction bases not matched to a gene: 6. The CDR3 covers 14 residues. The germline CDR1 and CDR2 sequences are MNHEY and SVGAGI. CDR3 protein: CASITGVANTEAFF. The CDR3 coding sequence is TGTGCCAGCATCACAGGGGTGGCGAACACTGAAGCTTTCTTT.

The chain couples TRBV28 to TRBJ1-2; no clear D gene. The V end was cut by 6 bases, the J end by 2 bases, with 16 bases between. Germline V gives CDR1 MDHEN, CDR2 SYDVKM. The length of the CDR3 is 15 residues. This CDR3 reads CASSSSLTPNYGYTF. The CDR3 DNA follows: TGTGCCAGCAGCTCCTCCCTGACACCGAACTATGGCTACACCTTC.

The V gene is TRBV5-1, the J gene TRBJ2-5; the match to TRBD1 covers 12 bases. The V gene's germline CDR1 is SGHRS and CDR2 YFSETQ. CDR3 size: 16 residues. The J segment lost 3 bases and the V segment lost 4 bases, leaving 7 bases of the junction unmatched. The CDR3 loop reads CASSTAGTGGKETQYF. The CDR3 coding sequence is TGCGCCAGCAGCACAGCCGGGACAGGGGGCAAAGAGACCCAGTACTTC.

The genes are TRBV4-1 and TRBJ2-7; 10 bases agree with TRBD1. Trimming removed 2 bases from V and 1 base from J; junction bases left unmatched: 2. Germline V gene lookup returns CDR1 MGHRA and CDR2 YSYEKL. This CDR3 is built from 15 residues. The CDR3 loop reads CASSQPGQGSYEQYF. The CDR3 DNA reads TGCGCCAGCAGCCAACCGGGACAGGGGTCCTACGAGCAGTACTTC.

This clone was detected only a few times. V gene TRBV6-5 combines with J gene TRBJ1-5, with TRBD1 matching 7 bases. The CDR3 sequence is 15 residues long. Germline-derived CDR1 and CDR2 are MNHEY and SVGAGI. V gave up 5 bases and J gave up 3 bases; unmatched junction bases: 7. CDR3 nucleotides: TGTGCCAGCAGTCCCGGGACAGAGCCCAATCAGCCCCAGCATTTT. This gives the protein CASSPGTEPNQPQHF.

The CDR3 DNA follows: TGTGCCACCAGCAGAGATGACAGGGCTGCCCTCCACTTT. Its translation is CATSRDDRAALHF. This chain connects TRBV15 to TRBJ1-6, with 7 bases aligning to TRBD1. CDR3 size: 13 residues. Germline values: CDR1 LNHNV, CDR2 YYDKDF (reference sequence). The junction had 4 bases not matched to a gene; V was cut back by 0 bases and J by 14 bases.

This chain connects TRBV27 to TRBJ2-1; 8 positions agree with TRBD2. CDR1 is MNHEY and CDR2 is SMNVEV in the germline V gene (reference sequence). V shed 3 bases and J 7 bases; nucleotides not matched to a gene: 5. The CDR3 sequence is 14 residues long. The CDR3 sequence is CASSLGLVFNEQFF. Here the CDR3 DNA reads TGTGCCAGCAGTTTGGGACTAGTTTTTAATGAGCAGTTCTTC.

This rearrangement joins TRBV7-9 to TRBJ2-5; TRBD2 matches at 7 bases. The trim removed 5 bases at V and 5 bases at J, leaving 8 bases unmatched. Germline CDR1 reads SEHNR; CDR2 reads FQNEAQ (reference sequence). The CDR3 sequence is 14 residues long. The CDR3 sequence is CASSQRGSLETQYF. In DNA form, the CDR3 reads TGTGCCAGCAGCCAGCGGGGTAGCTTGGAGACCCAGTACTTC. Variable domain in full (rest from reference TRBV7-9 and TRBJ2-5): DTGVSQNPRHKITKRGQNVTFRCDPISEHNRLYWYRQTLGQGPEFLTYFQNEAQLEKSRLLSDRFSAERPKGSFSTLEIQRTEQGDSAMYLCASSQRGSLETQYFGPGTRLLVL.